This is a list of T cell receptor beta chains from one sample in a study of kidney transplant recipient with SARS-CoV-2 infection. TCRdb re-derived calls from the reads in MiXCR, one entry per CDR3 protein. This sample has approximately 240,000 distinct CDR3 sequences; around 28% occur once, and the top ten carry about 7%. The sequencing here drew on a blood sample, taken at baseline and on roughly day 120 from a kidney transplant recipient. The receptors originated from a male patient younger than 45 who had COVID-19 and was a kidney transplant recipient. T cells may partly derive from the graft donor. Each CDR3 is given with its conserved first and last residue. Fields, in order: V gene, D gene, J gene, CDR3 length, clone size, CDR3 protein, CDR3 DNA. The D gene is left open where the match is weak. Rows may omit the clone size; those that give it use once, few, many or a size class.

TRBV5-4	-	TRBJ1-2	16	-	CASKQTVPGNTYGYTF	TGTGCCAGCAAGCAAACCGTACCAGGAAATACCTATGGCTACACCTTC
TRBV2	-	TRBJ2-1	18	-	CASHWFPSGASSYNEQFF	TGTGCCAGCCACTGGTTCCCCTCGGGGGCGAGCTCCTACAATGAGCAGTTCTTC
TRBV30	-	TRBJ1-6	14	many	CAWTVATANSPLHF	TGTGCCTGGACCGTGGCGACAGCAAATTCACCCCTCCACTTT
TRBV5-1	-	TRBJ1-4	15	-	CDSSSDPPTSEKLFF	TGCGACAGCAGCTCTGACCCTCCAACTAGTGAAAAACTGTTTTTT
TRBV2	-	TRBJ2-1	12	many	CASRLFYNEQFF	TGTGCCAGCAGACTATTCTACAATGAGCAGTTCTTC
TRBV10-2	-	TRBJ2-4	15	many	CASSDEGLAKNIQYF	TGCGCCAGCAGTGATGAAGGGCTAGCCAAAAACATTCAGTACTTC
TRBV4-2	TRBD2	TRBJ2-7	15	many	CASSQGGGGSYEQYF	TGTGCCAGCAGCCAAGGGGGGGGAGGGTCCTACGAGCAGTACTTC
TRBV12-5	-	TRBJ1-2	17	many	CASGHLLLQGKTYGYTF	TGTGCTAGTGGTCACCTCCTTTTGCAGGGAAAGACCTATGGCTACACCTTC
TRBV9	-	TRBJ1-2	16	many	CASMCTYSRKTYGYTF	TGTGCCAGCATGTGCACGTACTCAAGAAAGACCTATGGCTACACCTTC
TRBV19	-	TRBJ1-2	15	many	CASSMARGYSNGYTF	TGTGCCAGTAGTATGGCTCGGGGTTATTCGAATGGCTACACCTTC
TRBV4-3	-	TRBJ2-2	12	many	CASSPQHGELFF	TGCGCCAGCAGCCCCCAGCACGGGGAGCTGTTTTTT
TRBV6-5	TRBD1	TRBJ1-2	14	many	CASSQSGQAYGYTF	TGTGCCAGCAGTCAGTCGGGACAGGCCTATGGCTACACCTTC
TRBV20-1	-	TRBJ1-2	16	many	CSAGVRLFRKTYGYTF	TGCAGTGCTGGGGTTCGGCTGTTTCGAAAGACCTATGGCTACACCTTC
TRBV30	-	TRBJ1-4	13	many	CAWKEPVREKLFF	TGTGCCTGGAAAGAACCCGTGCGGGAAAAACTGTTTTTT
TRBV11-3	-	TRBJ2-2	14	many	CASRFPANTGELFF	TGTGCCAGCAGGTTTCCTGCGAACACCGGGGAGCTGTTTTTT
TRBV6-2/TRBV6-3	-	TRBJ1-1	14	many	CASRNSGRGTEAFF	TGTGCCAGCAGGAACTCAGGGAGAGGCACTGAAGCTTTCTTT
TRBV5-5	-	TRBJ1-6	15	many	CASSDGSSYNSPLHF	TGTGCCAGCAGCGACGGGAGCTCCTATAATTCACCCCTCCACTTT
TRBV20-1	TRBD1	TRBJ1-6	16	many	CSARDPQGTGSSPLHF	TGCAGTGCTAGAGATCCCCAGGGGACAGGGAGTTCACCCCTCCACTTT
TRBV27	-	TRBJ2-7	15	many	CASSAYRIPGREQYF	TGTGCCAGCAGTGCCTACAGGATCCCGGGGCGCGAGCAGTACTTC
TRBV16	-	TRBJ1-2	17	few	CASSPEPVVRKTYGYTF	TGTGCCAGCAGCCCGGAGCCGGTCGTTAGAAAGACCTATGGCTACACCTTC
TRBV20-1	TRBD1	TRBJ2-7	16	many	CSAIPHDRGVFYEQYF	TGCAGTGCTATCCCTCATGACAGGGGGGTCTTCTACGAGCAGTACTTC
TRBV3-1	-	TRBJ1-1	17	many	CASSDDNPISIRTEAFF	TGTGCCAGCAGCGACGATAATCCCATTTCAATTCGCACTGAAGCTTTCTTT
TRBV4-2	-	TRBJ2-2	12	many	CASSRLSGELFF	TGTGCCAGCAGCCGACTGTCAGGGGAGCTGTTTTTT
TRBV11-1	-	TRBJ1-2	17	many	CASSWEVKAGKTYGYTF	TGTGCCAGCAGCTGGGAAGTTAAGGCTGGAAAGACCTATGGCTACACCTTC
TRBV7-8	-	TRBJ1-2	17	many	CASSARGFTRKTYGYTF	TGTGCCAGCAGCGCCCGGGGGTTTACCCGAAAGACCTATGGCTACACCTTC
TRBV12-3/TRBV12-4	-	TRBJ2-2	16	many	CASSSRFRGETGELFF	TGTGCCAGCAGTTCCCGGTTCAGGGGGGAGACCGGGGAGCTGTTTTTT
TRBV9	-	TRBJ2-1	15	few	CASSVGSGWGNEQFF	TGTGCCAGCAGCGTAGGGTCGGGATGGGGCAATGAGCAGTTCTTC
TRBV11-3	TRBD2	TRBJ2-3	18	-	CASSLRSGRSPSTDTQYF	TGTGCCAGCAGCTTAAGGAGCGGGAGGTCCCCGAGCACAGATACGCAGTATTTT
TRBV19	TRBD1	TRBJ1-6	15	many	CASSIGGQGLTPLHF	TGTGCCAGTAGTATAGGGGGACAGGGTTTGACACCCCTCCACTTT
TRBV7-9	TRBD1	TRBJ2-7	15	many	CASSLLGTGPNEQYF	TGTGCCAGCAGCTTATTGGGGACAGGGCCCAACGAGCAGTACTTC
TRBV5-1	TRBD1	TRBJ2-5	16	many	CASSRTGTGEEETQYF	TGCGCCAGCAGCCGCACCGGGACAGGGGAGGAAGAGACCCAGTACTTC
TRBV7-6	-	TRBJ1-2	17	many	CASSGKVESRKTYGYTF	TGTGCCAGCAGCGGTAAGGTTGAATCTCGAAAGACCTATGGCTACACCTTC
TRBV7-2	-	TRBJ1-3	14	many	CASSDQVSGNTIYF	TGTGCCAGCAGCGACCAGGTCTCTGGAAACACCATATATTTT
TRBV7-3	-	TRBJ2-1	14	-	CASSPITSSNEQFF	TGTGCCAGCAGCCCGATCACTAGTTCCAATGAGCAGTTCTTC
TRBV8-2	-	TRBJ1-2	16	many	CGSVLGDSRKTYGYTF	TGTGGCAGTGTCCTTGGTGATAGCCGAAAGACCTATGGCTACACCTTC
TRBV19	TRBD2	TRBJ2-3	17	few	CASSVAPGTSGTDTQYF	TGTGCCAGTAGTGTAGCTCCCGGGACTAGCGGCACAGATACGCAGTATTTT
TRBV30	-	TRBJ1-2	16	many	CAWVSLRYRKTYGYTF	TGTGCCTGGGTTTCTCTGCGTTATAGAAAGACCTATGGCTACACCTTC
TRBV20-1	-	TRBJ2-1	14	many	CSARDVWGVDEQFF	TGCAGTGCTAGAGATGTTTGGGGCGTGGATGAGCAGTTCTTC
TRBV3-1	-	TRBJ2-2	18	many	CASSPICPISGLTGELFF	TGTGCCAGCAGCCCAATCTGTCCCATTTCAGGCTTGACCGGGGAGCTGTTTTTT
TRBV28	TRBD1	TRBJ2-3	14	-	CASGIGQGVDTQYF	TGTGCCAGCGGAATTGGACAGGGGGTAGATACGCAGTATTTT
TRBV5-4	-	TRBJ1-2	16	few	CASRDYVPGKTYGYTF	TGTGCCAGCCGCGATTACGTACCAGGAAAGACCTATGGCTACACCTTC
TRBV24-1	-	TRBJ1-2	17	few	CATSDEHSTRKTYGYTF	TGTGCCACCAGTGATGAGCATAGTACCAGAAAGACCTATGGCTACACCTTC